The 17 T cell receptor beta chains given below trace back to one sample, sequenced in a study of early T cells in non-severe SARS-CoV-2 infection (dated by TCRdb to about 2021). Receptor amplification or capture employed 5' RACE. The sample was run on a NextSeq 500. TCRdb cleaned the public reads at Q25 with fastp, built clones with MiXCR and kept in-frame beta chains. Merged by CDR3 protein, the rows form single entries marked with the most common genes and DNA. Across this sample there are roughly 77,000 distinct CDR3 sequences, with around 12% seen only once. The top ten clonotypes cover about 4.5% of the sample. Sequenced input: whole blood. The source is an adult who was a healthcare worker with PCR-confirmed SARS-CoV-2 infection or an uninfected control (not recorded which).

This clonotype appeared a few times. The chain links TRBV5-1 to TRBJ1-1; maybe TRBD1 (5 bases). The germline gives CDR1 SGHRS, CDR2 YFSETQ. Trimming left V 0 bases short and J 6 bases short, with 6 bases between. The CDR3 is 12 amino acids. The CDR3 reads CASSLVGPEAFF. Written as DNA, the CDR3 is TGCGCCAGCAGCTTGGTGGGGCCTGAAGCTTTCTTT.

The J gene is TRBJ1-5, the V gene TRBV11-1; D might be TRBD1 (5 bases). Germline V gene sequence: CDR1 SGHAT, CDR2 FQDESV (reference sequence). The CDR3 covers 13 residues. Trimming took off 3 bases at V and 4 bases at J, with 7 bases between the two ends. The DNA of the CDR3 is TGTGCCAGCAGCTTGGGACTTAATCAGCCCCAGCATTTT. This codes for CASSLGLNQPQHF. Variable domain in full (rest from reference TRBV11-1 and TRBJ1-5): EAEVAQSPRYKITEKSQAVAFWCDPISGHATLYWYRQILGQGPELLVQFQDESVVDDSQLPKDRFSAERLKGVDSTLKIQPAELGDSAMYLCASSLGLNQPQHFGDGTRLSIL.

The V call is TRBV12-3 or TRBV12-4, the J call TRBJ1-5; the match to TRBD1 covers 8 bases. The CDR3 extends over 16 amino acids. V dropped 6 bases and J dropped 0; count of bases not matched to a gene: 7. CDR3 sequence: CASRSGQENSNQPQHF. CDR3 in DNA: TGTGCCAGCAGGTCGGGACAGGAGAATAGCAATCAGCCCCAGCATTTT.

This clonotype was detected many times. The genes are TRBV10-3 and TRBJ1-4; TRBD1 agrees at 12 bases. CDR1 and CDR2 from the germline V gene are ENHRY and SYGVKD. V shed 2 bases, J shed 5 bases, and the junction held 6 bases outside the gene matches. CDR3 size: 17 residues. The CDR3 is CAISEAGTGGFNEKLFF. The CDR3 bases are TGTGCCATCAGTGAGGCCGGGACAGGGGGCTTCAATGAAAAACTGTTTTTT.

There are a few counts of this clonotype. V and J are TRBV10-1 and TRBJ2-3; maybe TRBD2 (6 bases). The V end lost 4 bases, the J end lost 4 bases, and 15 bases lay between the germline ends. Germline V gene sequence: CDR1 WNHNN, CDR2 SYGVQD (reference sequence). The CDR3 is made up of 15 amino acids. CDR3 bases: TGCGCCAGCAGTGCTACTAGCCCGTTTGCAGATACGCAGTATTTT. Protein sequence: CASSATSPFADTQYF.

In DNA, the CDR3 is TGCAGCGTTGAAAGGGACAACCAAGAGACCCAGTACTTC. This translates into CSVERDNQETQYF. The rearrangement links TRBV29-1 to TRBJ2-5; a weak D match, TRBD1 (6 bases). Trimming left V 2 bases short and J 0 bases short, with 7 bases between. This CDR3 contains 13 residues. Germline loops: CDR1 SQVTM, CDR2 ANQGSEA.

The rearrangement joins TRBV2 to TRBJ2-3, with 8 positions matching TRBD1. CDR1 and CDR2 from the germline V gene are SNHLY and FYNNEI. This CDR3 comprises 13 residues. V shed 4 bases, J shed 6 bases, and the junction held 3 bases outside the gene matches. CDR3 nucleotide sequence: TGTGCCAGCAGTGGACAGGGGATGGATACGCAGTATTTT. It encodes CASSGQGMDTQYF. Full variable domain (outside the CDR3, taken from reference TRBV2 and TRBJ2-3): EPEVTQTPSHQVTQMGQEVILRCVPISNHLYFYWYRQILGQKVEFLVSFYNNEISEKSEIFDDQFSVERPDGSNFTLKIRSTKLEDSAMYFCASSGQGMDTQYFGPGTRLTVL.

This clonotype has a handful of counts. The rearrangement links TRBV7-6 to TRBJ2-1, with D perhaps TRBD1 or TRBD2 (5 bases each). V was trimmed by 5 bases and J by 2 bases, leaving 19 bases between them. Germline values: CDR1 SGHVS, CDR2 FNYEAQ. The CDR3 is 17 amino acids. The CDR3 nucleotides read TGTGCCAGCAGCCATCATGCACCAGGGACCACCTACAATGAGCAGTTCTTC. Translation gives CASSHHAPGTTYNEQFF.

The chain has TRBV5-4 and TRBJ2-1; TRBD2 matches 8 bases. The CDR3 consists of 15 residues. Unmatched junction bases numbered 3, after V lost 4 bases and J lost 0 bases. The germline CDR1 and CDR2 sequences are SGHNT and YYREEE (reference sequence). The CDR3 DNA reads TGTGCCAGCAGCCGTGGGACTAGCTCCTACAATGAGCAGTTCTTC. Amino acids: CASSRGTSSYNEQFF.

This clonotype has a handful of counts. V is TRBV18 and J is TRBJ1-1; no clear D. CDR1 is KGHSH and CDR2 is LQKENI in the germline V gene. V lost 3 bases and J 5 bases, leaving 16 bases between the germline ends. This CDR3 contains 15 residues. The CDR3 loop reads CASSPLDPGRTEAFF. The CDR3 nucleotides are TGTGCCAGCTCACCCCTAGACCCGGGTAGGACTGAAGCTTTCTTT.

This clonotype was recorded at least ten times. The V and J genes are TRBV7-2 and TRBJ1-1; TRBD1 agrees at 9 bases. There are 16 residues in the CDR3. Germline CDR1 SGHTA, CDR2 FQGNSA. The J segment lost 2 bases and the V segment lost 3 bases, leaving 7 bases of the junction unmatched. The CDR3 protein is CASSFAGTGSNTEAFF. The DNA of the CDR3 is TGTGCCAGCAGCTTTGCCGGGACAGGGTCTAACACTGAAGCTTTCTTT.

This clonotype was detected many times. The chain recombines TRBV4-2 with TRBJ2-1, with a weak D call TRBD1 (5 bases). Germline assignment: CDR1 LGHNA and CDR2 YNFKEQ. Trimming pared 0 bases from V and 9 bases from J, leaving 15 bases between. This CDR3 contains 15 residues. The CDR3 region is CASSQDLRQGREQFF. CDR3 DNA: TGTGCCAGCAGCCAAGATCTCAGGCAGGGCCGTGAGCAGTTCTTC.

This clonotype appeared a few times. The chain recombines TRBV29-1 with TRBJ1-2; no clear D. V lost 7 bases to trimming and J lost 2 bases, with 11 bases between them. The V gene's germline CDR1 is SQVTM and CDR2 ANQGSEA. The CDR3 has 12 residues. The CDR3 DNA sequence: TGCAGCGGGACGGTACAGAACTATGGCTACACCTTC. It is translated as CSGTVQNYGYTF.

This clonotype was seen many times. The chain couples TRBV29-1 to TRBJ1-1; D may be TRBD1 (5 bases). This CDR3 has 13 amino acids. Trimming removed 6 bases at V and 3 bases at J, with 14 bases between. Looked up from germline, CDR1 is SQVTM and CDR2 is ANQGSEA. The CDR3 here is CSVVARGDTEAFF. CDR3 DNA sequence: TGCAGCGTCGTGGCCCGGGGCGACACTGAAGCTTTCTTT.

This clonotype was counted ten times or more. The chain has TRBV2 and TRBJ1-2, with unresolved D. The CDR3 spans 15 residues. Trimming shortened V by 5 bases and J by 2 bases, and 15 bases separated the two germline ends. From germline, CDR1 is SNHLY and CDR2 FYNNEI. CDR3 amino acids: CASSSQAAANYGYTF. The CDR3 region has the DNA TGTGCCAGCAGTTCCCAGGCGGCGGCGAACTATGGCTACACCTTC.

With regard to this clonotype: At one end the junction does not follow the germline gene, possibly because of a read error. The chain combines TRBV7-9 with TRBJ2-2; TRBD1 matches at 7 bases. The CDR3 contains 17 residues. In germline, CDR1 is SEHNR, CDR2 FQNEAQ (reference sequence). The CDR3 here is CASSLAVAQGDTGELVF. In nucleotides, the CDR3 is TGTGCCAGCAGCTTAGCGGTCGCGCAGGGGGACACCGGGGAGCTGGTTTTT. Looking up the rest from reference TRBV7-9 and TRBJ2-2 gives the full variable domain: DTGVSQNPRHKITKRGQNVTFRCDPISEHNRLYWYRQTLGQGPEFLTYFQNEAQLEKSRLLSDRFSAERPKGSFSTLEIQRTEQGDSAMYLCASSLAVAQGDTGELVFGEGSRLTVL.

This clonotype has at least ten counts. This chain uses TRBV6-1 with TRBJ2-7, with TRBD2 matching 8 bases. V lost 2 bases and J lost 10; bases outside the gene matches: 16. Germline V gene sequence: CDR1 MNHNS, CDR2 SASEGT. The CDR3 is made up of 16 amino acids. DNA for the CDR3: TGTGCCAGCAGTGAACGAACTAGCGGTCCTACCTTGTTCCAGTACTTC. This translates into CASSERTSGPTLFQYF.